This TCR beta chain was captured in a study of Ad26.COV2.S vaccination and SARS-CoV-2 variants. Study-level points and caveats: Similar non-spike TCR breadth was seen in vaccine and placebo recipients. CD8+ and CD4+ T cells specific for spike reportedly responded with substantial breadth after vaccination. Researchers cautioned that TCR breadth and depth analyses may have underestimated total T cell responses.

Germline V CDR1 and CDR2: SGHRS, YFSETQ. This CDR3 is 17 amino acids long. V lost 4 bases, J lost 3 bases, and 10 bases stayed unmatched. A note on this clone: Its cognate antigen is unknown.

Generated by immunoSEQ multiplex PCR, the TCRdb table keeps only in-frame clones and is missing some. The top ten hold around 15% of the sample, which has roughly 100,000 clones, 80% seen once. Specimen: peripheral blood, collected after recovery from COVID-19. The chain links TRBV5-1 to TRBJ1-2, with 12 bases lining up with TRBD1. This TCR came from a human donor who had recovered from COVID-19. Written as DNA, the CDR3 is TGCGCCAGCAGCCTCCGGGACAGGGGGCGCAACCACTATGGCTACACCTTC. It codes for CASSLRDRGRNHYGYTF.